Shown below are 15 T cell receptor gamma chains from a single sample sequenced in a study of Vδ1+ human thymocytes. Study results and caveats: Thymic TRG and TRD repertoires appeared highly polyclonal, with Gaussian CDR3 length distributions.

No antigen has been identified for these receptors. Extracted RNA was reverse transcribed into cDNA. Multiplex PCR used pooled V-gene forward primers and a constant-region reverse primer to amplify CDR3s. TCRdb reanalysed the multiplex PCR reads with CATT. Of 20,000 to 25,000 gamma-chain clones in the sample, roughly 13% were seen once. The sequencing sample was made of Vdelta1+ gamma-delta thymocytes from the thymus. Subset defined: FACS-sorted CD3+ TCRalphabeta- TCRVdelta1+ TCRVdelta2- thymocytes. The receptors originated from a child younger than two who had congenital heart surgery.

This clone was detected a few times. The chain uses TRGV9 and TRGJ1 or TRGJ2. The germline V gene encodes CDR1 GITISATS and CDR2 ISYDGTV (reference sequence). There are 15 residues in the CDR3. After removal of 0 bases from V and 5 bases from J, the junction contained 10 bases not matched to a gene. Here the CDR3 DNA reads TGTGCCTTGTGGGAGGTGTCGTTTTTGGATTATAAGAAACTCTTT. The encoded protein is CALWEVSFLDYKKLF.

J is TRGJ1 or TRGJ2 and V is TRGV3. The J segment lost 10 bases and the V segment lost 9 bases, leaving 12 bases of the junction unmatched. The CDR3 is 11 residues long. Per the germline V gene, CDR1 is VTNTFY and CDR2 is YDVSTARD (reference sequence). The CDR3 reads CATDYGDKKLF. The CDR3 DNA reads TGTGCCACCGATTACGGGGACAAGAAACTCTTT.

This clone was counted a few times. The chain recombines TRGV3 with TRGJ1 or TRGJ2. The trim removed 0 bases at V and 12 bases at J, leaving 11 bases unmatched. Germline CDR1 VTNTFY, CDR2 YDVSTARD (reference sequence). This CDR3 is built from 13 residues. The CDR3 protein is CATWDRPRGAKLF. The CDR3 DNA sequence: TGTGCCACCTGGGACAGGCCCCGGGGGGCGAAACTCTTT.

This clone was observed a handful of times. This may come from a read error, since a much larger clone is one base off. This chain connects TRGV5 to TRGJ1 or TRGJ2. CDR3 length: 14 amino acids. Germline values: CDR1 VINAFY, CDR2 YDVSNSKD. With 1 base clipped from V and 0 bases from J, the junction kept 3 bases outside the gene matches. CDR3 loop: CATWDRLNYYKKLF. The CDR3, as DNA: TGTGCCACCTGGGACAGACTGAATTATTATAAGAAACTCTTT.

The chain uses TRGV5 and TRGJ1 or TRGJ2. Germline values: CDR1 VINAFY, CDR2 YDVSNSKD. The length of the CDR3 is 14 residues. Trimming removed 3 bases from V and 2 bases from J; junction bases left unmatched: 7. DNA for the CDR3: TGTGCCACCTGGGACCTTAATTATTATTATAAGAAACTCTTT. This encodes CATWDLNYYYKKLF.

This clone was recorded a few times. The sample carries other DNA sequences with the same CDR3. The chain is built from TRGV2 and TRGJ1 or TRGJ2. The CDR3 loop spans 13 amino acids. The J segment lost 6 bases and the V segment lost 0 bases, leaving 5 bases of the junction unmatched. CDR1 EGSNGY and CDR2 YDSYNSKV come from the germline V gene. CDR3 in amino acids: CATWDGLRYKKLF. CDR3 in DNA: TGTGCCACCTGGGACGGGCTTCGTTATAAGAAACTCTTT.

On this clone itself: At one end the junction does not follow the germline gene, possibly because of a read error. This sequence joins TRGV2 and TRGJP2. The CDR3 runs to 11 residues. From germline, CDR1 is EGSNGY and CDR2 YDSYNSKV. The CDR3 loop reads CATVWDWTKTF. CDR3 bases: TGTGCCACGGTGTGGGATTGGACCAAGACGTTT.

This clone was counted a few times. This chain joins TRGV9 and TRGJP2. The CDR3 covers 12 residues. Trimming removed 5 bases from V and 6 bases from J; junction bases left unmatched: 3. Germline loops: CDR1 GITISATS, CDR2 ISYDGTV (reference sequence). The CDR3 loop reads CALWACDWIKTF. The CDR3 DNA reads TGTGCCTTGTGGGCATGTGATTGGATCAAGACGTTT.

This chain joins TRGV9 and TRGJP1. The CDR3 runs 17 residues. CDR1 GITISATS and CDR2 ISYDGTV come from the germline V gene (reference sequence). The ends lost 1 base at V and 0 bases at J; junction bases unmatched: 8. DNA for the CDR3: TGTGCCTTGTGGGAGGTTTCCCCCTATACCACTGGTTGGTTCAAGATATTT. As protein: CALWEVSPYTTGWFKIF.

J is TRGJ1 or TRGJ2 and V is TRGV4. The length of the CDR3 is 17 residues. After removal of 0 bases from V and 1 base from J, the junction contained 12 bases not matched to a gene. In germline, CDR1 is EGSTGY, CDR2 YDSYTSSV. Here the CDR3 reads CATWDGPLLINYYKKLF. The DNA of the CDR3 is TGTGCCACCTGGGATGGGCCCCTCCTAATTAATTATTATAAGAAACTCTTT.

This clone was detected only a few times. The identical CDR3 is also encoded by other nucleotide sequences in the sample. This chain joins TRGV2 and TRGJ1 or TRGJ2. V shed 0 bases, J shed 1 base, and the junction held 6 bases outside the gene matches. Germline V lookup: CDR1 EGSNGY, CDR2 YDSYNSKV. This CDR3 region has 15 residues. Written as DNA, the CDR3 is TGTGCCACCTGGGACGGGCCCCCTAATTATTATAAGAAACTCTTT. This gives the protein CATWDGPPNYYKKLF.

This clone has just a few counts. The same CDR3 also results from other DNA sequences found in this sample. This chain uses TRGV8 with TRGJP2. V lost 3 bases to trimming and J lost 0 bases; unmatched junction nucleotides: 4. CDR3 size: 15 residues. Germline V gene data show CDR1 as VENAVY and CDR2 as YDSYNSRV. The CDR3 DNA reads as TGTGCCACCTGGGATCGGGATAGTAGTGATTGGATCAAGACGTTT. Protein: CATWDRDSSDWIKTF.

The chain has TRGV2 and TRGJ1 or TRGJ2. CDR1 and CDR2 (germline): EGSNGY, YDSYNSKV. V dropped 0 bases and J dropped 11; count of bases not matched to a gene: 10. CDR3 length: 13 amino acids. The CDR3, as DNA: TGTGCCACCTGGGACGGGCAACGTTGGGAGAAACTCTTT. This translates into CATWDGQRWEKLF.

The V call is TRGV8, the J call TRGJ1 or TRGJ2. Germline assignment: CDR1 VENAVY and CDR2 YDSYNSRV. This CDR3 region has 13 residues. V lost 5 bases to trimming and J lost 6 bases; unmatched junction nucleotides: 10. CDR3 amino acids: CATWAPICYKKLF. CDR3 DNA sequence: TGTGCCACCTGGGCACCTATTTGTTATAAGAAACTCTTT.

There are a few counts of this clone. The rearrangement uses TRGV2 and TRGJ1 or TRGJ2. Germline V gene lookup returns CDR1 EGSNGY and CDR2 YDSYNSKV. CDR3 length: 11 residues. V lost 3 bases to trimming and J lost 8 bases; unmatched junction nucleotides: 4. CDR3 region: CATWDRNKKLF. The CDR3 DNA reads as TGTGCCACCTGGGACAGAAATAAGAAACTCTTT.